These 18 T cell receptor beta chains originate from one sample sequenced in a study of cytomegalovirus exposure and HLA in healthy donors. Use of 60 Vbeta and 13 Jbeta primers characterized the PCR. Measured with immunoSEQ multiplex PCR; TCRdb has only the in-frame clones, and not every one. The sample table sets out around 76,000 clones. The sequenced sample consisted of PBMCs. These receptors originate from a boy between 10 and 17 years old in good health and CMV-seronegative.

V is TRBV4-3 and J is TRBJ2-1; TRBD2 matches at 14 bases. CDR3 length: 19 residues. V lost 1 base, J lost 4 bases, and 9 bases stayed unmatched. From germline, CDR1 is LGHNA and CDR2 YSLEER. The chain's CDR3 is CASSQAAGTSGSFYNEQFF. In nucleotides, the CDR3 is TGCGCCAGCAGCCAAGCCGCAGGGACTAGCGGGAGTTTTTACAATGAGCAGTTCTTC.

J is TRBJ1-4 and V is TRBV29-1, with 9 nucleotides matching TRBD1. Germline V gene data show CDR1 as SQVTM and CDR2 as ANQGSEA. The V and J ends lost 7 bases and 7 bases, in that order; junction bases with no gene match: 4. The CDR3 totals 12 residues. Here the CDR3 DNA reads TGCAGCGCTACGACAGGGGGTGAAAAACTGTTTTTT. Amino acids: CSATTGGEKLFF.

The chain employs TRBV5-4 and TRBJ2-5, with D maybe TRBD2 (5 bases). Germline V gene lookup returns CDR1 SGHNT and CDR2 YYREEE (reference sequence). V was cut by 4 bases and J by 1 base, with 8 bases left in between. The CDR3 covers 13 residues. The CDR3 region is CASSRGTQETQYF. Written as DNA, the CDR3 is TGTGCCAGCAGCCGGGGTACCCAAGAGACCCAGTACTTC. The variable domain in full, with the rest retrieved from reference TRBV5-4 and TRBJ2-5, is ETGVTQSPTHLIKTRGQQVTLRCSSQSGHNTVSWYQQALGQGPQFIFQYYREEENGRGNFPPRFSGLQFPNYSSELNVNALELDDSALYLCASSRGTQETQYFGPGTRLLVL.

As regards this clone: This sample also contains other DNA sequences that code for the same CDR3. V usage is TRBV30 and J usage is TRBJ1-3; a possible D gene is TRBD1 (6 bases). Between the trimmed V and J ends, which lost 0 bases and 2 bases, there was a span of 14 bases. Germline-derived CDR1 and CDR2 are GTSNPN and SVGIG (reference sequence). This CDR3 contains 16 residues. CDR3 amino acids: CAWSVKTGVTGNTIYF. CDR3 in DNA: TGTGCCTGGAGTGTAAAGACAGGAGTAACTGGAAACACCATATATTTT.

The J gene is TRBJ2-7, the V gene TRBV18; the D gene is possibly TRBD2 (5 bases). The ends were cut back, 6 bases at V and 0 bases at J, with 12 bases in the middle. Germline V gene data show CDR1 as KGHSH and CDR2 as LQKENI. The CDR3 is 14 amino acids. The CDR3 spells CASSPSPSSYEQYF. CDR3 DNA: TGTGCCAGCTCTCCTAGCCCCTCCTCCTACGAGCAGTACTTC.

The chain has TRBV4-1 and TRBJ2-4, with 10 positions matching TRBD1. CDR3 length: 17 residues. From germline, CDR1 is MGHRA and CDR2 YSYEKL. With V trimmed by 4 bases and J by 1 base, 7 bases remained unmatched. CDR3 loop: CASSLGPGQGAKNIQYF. The CDR3, as DNA: TGCGCCAGCAGCCTAGGCCCGGGACAGGGGGCCAAAAACATTCAGTACTTC.

The chain is built from TRBV18 and TRBJ2-2; perhaps TRBD1 as D (6 bases). This CDR3 is 16 amino acids long. Germline V gene data show CDR1 as KGHSH and CDR2 as LQKENI. The V and J ends lost 3 bases and 6 bases respectively, with 17 bases between them. In nucleotides, the CDR3 is TGTGCCAGCTCACCCCTTGGGCAGGGGTTCCCCGGGGAGCTGTTTTTT. It encodes CASSPLGQGFPGELFF.

The DNA for the CDR3 is TGTGCCACCAGTTGGGACATTCGGGAAAAACTGTTTTTT. Its protein product is CATSWDIREKLFF. The chain has TRBV15 and TRBJ1-4, with TRBD1 as a possible D gene (6 bases). This CDR3 contains 13 residues. V lost 6 bases and J 8 bases, leaving 13 bases between the germline ends. The germline V gene encodes CDR1 LNHNV and CDR2 YYDKDF (reference sequence). Supplemented by reference TRBV15 and TRBJ1-4, the full variable domain reads DAMVIQNPRYQVTQFGKPVTLSCSQTLNHNVMYWYQQKSSQAPKLLFHYYDKDFNNEADTPDNFQSRRPNTSFCFLDIRSPGLGDTAMYLCATSWDIREKLFFGSGTQLSVL.

The gene calls are TRBV7-9 and TRBJ1-1; D possibly corresponds to TRBD1 (6 bases). Germline CDR1 reads SEHNR; CDR2 reads FQNEAQ (reference sequence). Trimming pared 3 bases from V and 3 bases from J, leaving 14 bases between. This CDR3 is 15 amino acids long. The CDR3 region has the DNA TGTGCCAGCAGCTTCAGCTACTCAGGGGACACTGAAGCTTTCTTT. Its translation is CASSFSYSGDTEAFF.

The chain carries TRBV7-6 and TRBJ2-5; 12 nucleotides agree with TRBD1. The CDR3 contains 17 residues. Trimming took 4 bases from V and 1 from J; bases not matched to a gene: 7. From germline, CDR1 is SGHVS and CDR2 FNYEAQ. DNA of the CDR3: TGTGCCAGCAGCTCGGGACAGGGGGCTAAGTTCCAAGAGACCCAGTACTTC. Translation gives CASSSGQGAKFQETQYF.

V is TRBV6-1 and J is TRBJ1-3; TRBD1 agrees at 7 bases. The V and J ends lost 5 bases and 3 bases, in that order; junction bases with no gene match: 7. Germline loops: CDR1 MNHNS, CDR2 SASEGT. The CDR3 sequence is 15 residues long. The CDR3 DNA follows: TGTGCCAGCAGTCCCCAGACAGGGAGTGGAAACACCATATATTTT. Encoded protein: CASSPQTGSGNTIYF.

The chain uses TRBV15 and TRBJ1-1; D unresolved. The CDR3 totals 15 residues. Germline values: CDR1 LNHNV, CDR2 YYDKDF (reference sequence). Deletions cut 5 bases from V and 0 bases from J, with 13 bases between. In DNA form, the CDR3 reads TGTGCCACCAGCCCCCTAAGACACTTGAACACTGAAGCTTTCTTT. Translated: CATSPLRHLNTEAFF.

The chain combines TRBV4-2 with TRBJ2-7; possible D gene TRBD2, 5 bases. V lost 5 bases and J lost 2, with 13 bases in between. The germline CDR1 and CDR2 sequences are LGHNA and YNFKEQ. This CDR3 has 14 residues. Here the CDR3 reads CASSEGREAYEQYF. The CDR3 DNA is TGTGCCAGCAGCGAGGGTCGGGAAGCCTACGAGCAGTACTTC.

The chain has TRBV9 and TRBJ2-7; possibly TRBD2 for D (6 bases). CDR1 and CDR2 from the germline V gene are SGDLS and YYNGEE. With 0 bases removed from V and 2 bases from J, the gap between germline ends came to 15 bases. This CDR3 region has 16 residues. This CDR3 is CASSVGSGDGTYEQYF. The CDR3 nucleotides are TGTGCCAGCAGCGTAGGATCGGGGGACGGAACCTACGAGCAGTACTTC.

The chain couples TRBV25-1 to TRBJ2-7, with D perhaps matching TRBD1 (6 bases). This CDR3 is built from 15 residues. Trimming removed 3 bases at V and 3 bases at J, with 15 bases between. CDR1 and CDR2 from the germline V gene are MGHDK and SYGVNS. Here the CDR3 DNA reads TGTGCCAGCAGTGACAGGGGCCATCGAAGCTACGAGCAGTACTTC. As protein: CASSDRGHRSYEQYF.

This chain links TRBV6-5 with TRBJ1-2, with D possibly TRBD1 on 5 matching bases. The CDR3 runs 14 residues. Looked up from germline, CDR1 is MNHEY and CDR2 is SVGAGI. V lost 2 bases, J lost 2 bases, and 9 bases lay in between. CDR3 in DNA: TGTGCCAGCAGTTACAAGGACACCAACTATGGCTACACCTTC. Protein sequence: CASSYKDTNYGYTF.

The rearrangement uses TRBV5-1 and TRBJ1-1; TRBD1 matches 8 bases. With 5 bases clipped from V and 0 bases from J, the junction kept 6 bases outside the gene matches. There are 15 residues in the CDR3. CDR1 and CDR2 (germline): SGHRS, YFSETQ. CDR3 protein: CASSSGTGMNTEAFF. The CDR3, as DNA: TGCGCCAGCAGTTCCGGGACAGGAATGAACACTGAAGCTTTCTTT.

The chain links TRBV19 to TRBJ2-1; 11 bases agree with TRBD2. After removal of 6 bases from V and 13 bases from J, the junction contained 8 bases not matched to a gene. CDR3 length: 13 residues. Germline V gene data show CDR1 as LNHDA and CDR2 as SQIVND (reference sequence). CDR3 loop: CASRSSGGPSQFF. The CDR3, as DNA: TGTGCCAGTAGGTCTAGCGGGGGGCCTTCCCAGTTCTTC.